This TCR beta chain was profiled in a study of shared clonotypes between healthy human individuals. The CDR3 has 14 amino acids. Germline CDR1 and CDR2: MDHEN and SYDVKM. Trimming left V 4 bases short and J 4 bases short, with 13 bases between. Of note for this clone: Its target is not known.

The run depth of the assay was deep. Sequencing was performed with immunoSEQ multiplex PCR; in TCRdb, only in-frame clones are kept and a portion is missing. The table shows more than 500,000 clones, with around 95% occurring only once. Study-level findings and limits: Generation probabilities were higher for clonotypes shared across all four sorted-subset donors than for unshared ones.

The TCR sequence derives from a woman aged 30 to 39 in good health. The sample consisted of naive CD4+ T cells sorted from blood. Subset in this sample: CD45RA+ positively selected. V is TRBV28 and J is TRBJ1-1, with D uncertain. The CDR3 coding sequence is TGTGCCAGCAGTTGGGCTTCCTCAGGCACTGAAGCTTTCTTT. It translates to CASSWASSGTEAFF.